Below, 4 T cell receptor beta chains from the same sample are listed, as sequenced in a study of T cells in Graves' hyperthyroidism and ophthalmopathy. RNA transcripts were the template for amplifying TCR beta CDR3 regions. HTBI primers were the set used in a first-round RT-PCR of the TCR CDR3. One entry per CDR3 protein, called by TCRdb with MiXCR from the multiplex PCR reads. The sample contains roughly 530,000 distinct CDR3 sequences, roughly a sixth of which appear only once. Sequencing was done on a sample of blood. These receptors were obtained from a woman aged 18-35 years with Graves' ophthalmopathy.

This sequence joins TRBV10-3 and TRBJ2-3, with D possibly matching TRBD1 (7 bases). This CDR3 has 14 residues. Germline CDR1 and CDR2: ENHRY and SYGVKD. The V gene lost 10 bases and the J gene lost 5 bases, with 19 bases spanning the gap. CDR3: CATQAGGSVDTQYF. Here the CDR3 DNA reads TGTGCCACCCAGGCAGGGGGGTCTGTAGATACGCAGTATTTT.

The table lists this clonotype with many counts. The chain carries TRBV2 and TRBJ1-5; 9 bases agree with TRBD1. V trimming: 7 bases; J trimming: 1 base; junction bases outside the gene matches: 5. The length of the CDR3 is 15 residues. CDR1 SNHLY and CDR2 FYNNEI come from the germline V gene. This chain's CDR3 is CASNPTGGSNQPQHF. CDR3 bases: TGTGCCAGCAACCCGACAGGGGGAAGCAATCAGCCCCAGCATTTT.

This clonotype was detected many times. This chain links TRBV18 with TRBJ1-3, with TRBD1 matching 7 bases. The germline V gene encodes CDR1 KGHSH and CDR2 LQKENI. After removal of 3 bases from V and 0 bases from J, the junction contained 5 bases not matched to a gene. This CDR3 has 16 residues. As DNA, the CDR3 is TGTGCCAGCTCACCGCGACAGGGTCACTCTGGAAACACCATATATTTT. The encoded protein is CASSPRQGHSGNTIYF.

This clonotype was seen only a few times. J is TRBJ1-3 and V is TRBV5-1, with 9 bases fitting TRBD1. Trimming removed 2 bases from V and 0 bases from J; junction bases left unmatched: 6. This CDR3 has 17 residues. Germline-derived CDR1 and CDR2 are SGHRS and YFSETQ. CDR3 nucleotides: TGCGCCAGCAGCTTAAGGGGACAGGGCCTCTCTGGAAACACCATATATTTT. Translated, it gives CASSLRGQGLSGNTIYF.